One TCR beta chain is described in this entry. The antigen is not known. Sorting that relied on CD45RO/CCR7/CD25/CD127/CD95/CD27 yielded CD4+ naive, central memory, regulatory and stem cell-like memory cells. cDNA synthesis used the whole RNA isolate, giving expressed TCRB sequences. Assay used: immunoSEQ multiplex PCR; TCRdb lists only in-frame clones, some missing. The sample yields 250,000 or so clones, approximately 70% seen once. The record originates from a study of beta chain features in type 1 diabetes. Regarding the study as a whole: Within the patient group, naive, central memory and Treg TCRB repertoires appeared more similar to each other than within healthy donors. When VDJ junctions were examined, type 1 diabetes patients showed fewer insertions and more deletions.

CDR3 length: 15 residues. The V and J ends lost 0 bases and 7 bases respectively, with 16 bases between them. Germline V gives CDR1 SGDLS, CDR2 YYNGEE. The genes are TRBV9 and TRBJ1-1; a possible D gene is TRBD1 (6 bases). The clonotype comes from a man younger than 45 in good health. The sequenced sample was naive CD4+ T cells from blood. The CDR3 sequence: CASSVVSGGKGEAFF. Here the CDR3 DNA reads TGTGCCAGCAGCGTAGTAAGCGGGGGCAAGGGTGAAGCTTTCTTT.